The present TCR beta chain was sequenced within a study of T cell responses to AZD1222 COVID-19 vaccine. The study, taken as a whole, reports: A reported finding is that nearly half of spike-specific TCRs target unmutated variant regions.

Assay used: immunoSEQ multiplex PCR; TCRdb lists only in-frame clones, some missing. The sample holds some 92,000 clones, 85% to 90% seen once. With respect to this clone: The target antigen is unknown.

The CDR3 spans 16 residues. Between the trimmed V and J ends, which lost 1 base and 3 bases, there was a span of 13 bases. Germline CDR1 is MDHEN and CDR2 is SYDVKM. V usage is TRBV28 and J usage is TRBJ1-3, with a weak D call TRBD1 (6 bases). The source was peripheral blood, collected on day 0 of AZD1222 vaccination. The TCR originated in an adult in good health. The CDR3 DNA follows: TGTGCCAGCAGTTTATTTACCAGGGGACATGGAAACACCATATATTTT. Encoded protein: CASSLFTRGHGNTIYF.